This entry is about one T cell receptor (beta chain). Its antigen is currently unknown. This entry comes from a study of regulatory and conventional T cells in RAG deficiency. The data were produced by immunoSEQ multiplex PCR, yet TCRdb's version contains in-frame clones alone and is incomplete. The sample lists approximately 7,000 clones; roughly 86% were seen once. Findings of the study overall: In Omenn syndrome, sorted "Tregs" may be peripherally activated cells. Patient subsets had shorter CDR3s; Omenn Treg-Tconv overlap exceeded 80%. RAG-deficient patients showed markedly lower Shannon entropy and higher Simpson indices than control T-cell subsets.

This sample was shared with a second study, whose subject was regulatory T cells. From that study: The PCR used 52 TRBV and 13 TRBJ primers. In patients, unique TRB V-J pairs were restricted and V/J usage skewed, especially in Tregs.

The source of this sequence is a human donor in good health. The sequencing sample was made of CD8+ T cells sorted from blood.

CDR3 sequence: CASSPIGGLDTEAFF. In DNA form, the CDR3 reads TGTGCCAGCTCACCGATTGGGGGACTGGACACTGAAGCTTTCTTT. The chain is built from TRBV18 and TRBJ1-1; D might be TRBD1 (5 bases). V lost 3 bases and J 3 bases, leaving 14 bases between the germline ends. There are 15 residues in the CDR3. Germline V gene sequence: CDR1 KGHSH, CDR2 LQKENI.